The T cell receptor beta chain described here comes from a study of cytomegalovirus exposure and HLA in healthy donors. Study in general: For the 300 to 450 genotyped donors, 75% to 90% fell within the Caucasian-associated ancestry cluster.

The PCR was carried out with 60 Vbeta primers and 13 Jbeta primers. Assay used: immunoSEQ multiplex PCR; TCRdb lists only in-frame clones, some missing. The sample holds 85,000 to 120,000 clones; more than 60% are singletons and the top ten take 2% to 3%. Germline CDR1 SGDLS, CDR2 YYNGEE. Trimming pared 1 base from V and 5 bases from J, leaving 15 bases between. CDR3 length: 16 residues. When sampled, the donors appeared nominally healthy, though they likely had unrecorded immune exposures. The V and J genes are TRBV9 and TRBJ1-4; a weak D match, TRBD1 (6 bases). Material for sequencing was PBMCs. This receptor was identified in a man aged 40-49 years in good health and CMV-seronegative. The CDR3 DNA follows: TGTGCCAGCAGCGTACAACCGGGACAAACAAATGAAAAACTGTTTTTT. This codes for CASSVQPGQTNEKLFF.